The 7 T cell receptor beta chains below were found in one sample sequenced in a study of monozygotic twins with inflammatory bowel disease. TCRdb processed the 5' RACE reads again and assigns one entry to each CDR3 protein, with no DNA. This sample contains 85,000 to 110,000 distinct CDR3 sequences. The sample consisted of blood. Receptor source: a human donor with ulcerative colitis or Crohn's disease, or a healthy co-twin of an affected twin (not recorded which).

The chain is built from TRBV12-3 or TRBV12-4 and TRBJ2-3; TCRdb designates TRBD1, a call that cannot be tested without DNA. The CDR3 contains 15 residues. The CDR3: CASSKGQKRTDTQYF.

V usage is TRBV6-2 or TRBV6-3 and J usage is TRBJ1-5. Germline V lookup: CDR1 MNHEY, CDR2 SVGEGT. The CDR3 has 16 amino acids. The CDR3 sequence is CASSYLGLNSNQPQHF.

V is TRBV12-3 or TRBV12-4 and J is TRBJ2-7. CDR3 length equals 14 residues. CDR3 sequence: CASSPQELALQQYF.

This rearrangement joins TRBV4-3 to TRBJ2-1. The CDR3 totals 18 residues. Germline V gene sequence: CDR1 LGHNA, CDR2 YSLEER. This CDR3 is CASSQIGVRGSSYNEQFF.

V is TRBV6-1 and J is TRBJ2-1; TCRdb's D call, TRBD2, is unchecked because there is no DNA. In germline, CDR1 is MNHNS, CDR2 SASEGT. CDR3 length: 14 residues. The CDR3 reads CATSPSGGAHEQFF.

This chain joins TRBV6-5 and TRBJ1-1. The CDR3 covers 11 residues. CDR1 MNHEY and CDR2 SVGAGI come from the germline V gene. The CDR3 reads CASRSNTEAFF.

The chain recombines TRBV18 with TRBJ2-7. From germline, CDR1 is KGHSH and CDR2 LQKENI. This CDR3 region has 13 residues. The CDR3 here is CASSPLKLYEQYF.